These T cell receptor beta chains were read from a single sample in a study of control samples from healthy donors and cancer patients. The method was immunoSEQ multiplex PCR; TCRdb's version includes in-frame clones alone and lacks a portion of them. The table records roughly 170,000 clones, 80% to 95% of them present only once. What was sequenced was blood. Receptors were obtained from a middle-aged woman in good health. Both conserved end residues are trimmed from each CDR3.

V	J	CDR3
TRBV2	TRBJ1-4	ASTLDRAYEKLF
TRBV5-5	TRBJ1-5	ASSLFPLEGGNQPQH
TRBV15	TRBJ1-2	ATSRDPGALGYT
TRBV5-4	TRBJ2-7	ASSFGGGEQY
TRBV3-1/TRBV3-2	TRBJ1-4	ASSQTFTSLGEKLF
TRBV7-2	TRBJ1-1	ASSQTFIEAF
TRBV7-9	TRBJ1-2	ASSLGGRSSLLSNYGYT
TRBV4-1	TRBJ1-4	ASSLPGQGQKLF
TRBV6-5	TRBJ1-2	ASSPIPGRDYGYT
TRBV6-2/TRBV6-3	TRBJ1-5	ASSYLNMGQGGNQPQH
TRBV5-1	TRBJ2-1	ASSYPGQGVEQF